The 10 T cell receptor beta chains below come from one sample, sequenced in a study of blood T cell repertoires in COVID-19 (dated by TCRdb to 2019 to 2021). Library preparation used the immunoSEQ multiplex PCR assay. In its TCRdb copy, this immuneACCESS table keeps in-frame sequences only and misses some clones. Where compared with another copy, unresolved V genes explain less than half of these, and the others have no known cause. Present in this sample are about 25,000 clones, around 82% of which were seen just once. The ten largest account for roughly 1.8% of the sample. Specimen: peripheral blood. Source of these receptors: an elderly man with active or convalescent COVID-19.

In DNA, the CDR3 is TGTGCCAGTAGTATGAGGGTTTTAGCCAAAAACATTCAGTACTTC. It specifies CASSMRVLAKNIQYF. The genes are TRBV19 and TRBJ2-4, with a tentative D call TRBD2 (5 bases). V lost 3 bases and J lost 0, with 9 bases in between. Germline V lookup: CDR1 LNHDA, CDR2 SQIVND (reference sequence). The CDR3 covers 15 residues.

Only a few counts were recorded for this clone. J is TRBJ2-1 and V is TRBV27, with D possibly TRBD2 on 6 matching bases. V shed 5 bases and J shed 1 base, with 9 bases lying between them. The germline V gene has CDR1 MNHEY and CDR2 SMNVEV (reference sequence). The CDR3 is 14 amino acids. DNA of the CDR3: TGTGCCAGCAGTCCCCTAGCGTCCTACAATGAGCAGTTCTTC. As protein: CASSPLASYNEQFF.

The genes are TRBV5-1 and TRBJ2-5; D perhaps matches TRBD1 (5 bases). With 0 bases removed from V and 1 base from J, the gap between germline ends came to 13 bases. Germline values: CDR1 SGHRS, CDR2 YFSETQ. The CDR3 runs 16 residues. This chain's CDR3 is CASSLVGASTQETQYF. The CDR3 coding sequence is TGCGCCAGCAGCTTGGTAGGGGCCTCGACCCAAGAGACCCAGTACTTC.

V is TRBV6-2 or TRBV6-3 and J is TRBJ2-7; D may be TRBD2 (5 bases). Trimming removed 3 bases at V and 0 bases at J, with 6 bases between. The CDR3 spans 13 residues. Germline assignment: CDR1 MNHEY and CDR2 SVGEGT. The CDR3, as DNA: TGTGCCAGCAGTTATCTAGCCTCCTACGAGCAGTACTTC. Protein product: CASSYLASYEQYF.

The chain joins TRBV4-2 to TRBJ2-1; TRBD2 aligns across 8 bases. The CDR3 has 18 amino acids. Per the germline V gene, CDR1 is LGHNA and CDR2 is YNFKEQ. V gave up 1 base and J gave up 2 bases; unmatched junction bases: 10. CDR3 sequence: CASSQGPAGGSPYNEQFF. The CDR3 DNA sequence: TGTGCCAGCAGCCAAGGCCCGGCGGGGGGCTCCCCCTACAATGAGCAGTTCTTC.

This clone has more than one count but fewer than ten. The CDR3 coding sequence is TGTGCCAGCAACTCTGACAGGGGCCCTAACTATGGCTACACCTTC. Protein sequence: CASNSDRGPNYGYTF. The V call is TRBV5-4, the J call TRBJ1-2; TRBD1 aligns across 8 bases. Germline V gene data show CDR1 as SGHNT and CDR2 as YYREEE (reference sequence). The CDR3 spans 15 residues. Losses at the gene ends were 6 bases for V and 0 bases for J; bases not matched to a gene: 7.

J is TRBJ2-7 and V is TRBV18; 8 bases map to TRBD2. The CDR3 covers 14 residues. The V gene's germline CDR1 is KGHSH and CDR2 LQKENI. V lost 2 bases, J lost 6 bases, and 6 bases stayed unmatched. Written as DNA, the CDR3 is TGTGCCAGCTCACCAGCGGGGGGCGGGGTCGAGCAGTACTTC. Translation: CASSPAGGGVEQYF.

The V gene is TRBV28, the J gene TRBJ1-2; 7 bases map to TRBD1. The CDR3 has 14 amino acids. Trimming cost V 8 bases and J 6 bases; bases outside gene matches: 12. Germline V lookup: CDR1 MDHEN, CDR2 SYDVKM. The CDR3: CASRSDRALDGYTF. CDR3 DNA sequence: TGTGCCAGCCGAAGCGACAGGGCCCTGGATGGCTACACCTTC.

This clone has only one observation. The chain carries TRBV10-2 and TRBJ1-5, with 8 bases matching TRBD1. V was pared by 2 bases and J by 9 bases, with 9 bases of the junction left unmatched. Germline V gives CDR1 WSHSY, CDR2 SAAADI. The CDR3 consists of 15 residues. CDR3 in DNA: TGCGCCAGCAGTGAGATAGACAGGGGCTCGGGGCCCCAGCATTTT. It yields the protein CASSEIDRGSGPQHF.

The chain is built from TRBV25-1 and TRBJ1-3; D unclear. Germline loops: CDR1 MGHDK, CDR2 SYGVNS. This CDR3 is built from 15 residues. With 6 bases removed from V and 2 bases from J, the gap between germline ends came to 14 bases. The CDR3 DNA follows: TGTGCCAGCAGAGCAGGCTCCACGACTGGAAACACCATATATTTT. It specifies CASRAGSTTGNTIYF.